This TCR beta chain was found in a study of T cells in localized non-small cell lung cancer (dated by TCRdb to the early 2020s). With respect to the entire study: Comparing tumors with uninvolved tumor-adjacent lungs, the study looked at the T cell repertoires of approximately 250 patients with early-stage NSCLC. The cohort was made up of a few hundred treatment-naive NSCLC patients whose localized lung tumors had been resected. A mean age of approximately 70 years was recorded for the NSCLC patients, of whom more than 120 were male and about 100 were female.

Broader findings and caveats from the paper: Of the top 100 tumor clones, a median of about 53 were detected in paired uninvolved adjacent lung; roughly 26 were also among that lung's top 100. Because multi-region tumor sequencing was not performed, intratumor heterogeneity could not be ruled out. Because of the exploratory design, TCR variables were selected using unadjusted p-values without false-discovery rate correction. Uninvolved tumor-adjacent lung showed the highest T cell clonality, higher than tumor, which suggests more focused antigenic responses in the uninvolved tumor-adjacent lung. Longer overall survival was associated with higher T cell density in blood, whereas shorter survival was associated with higher clonality in adjacent lung.

Trimming leaves V shorter by 1 base and J shorter by 6 bases, with the junction holding 13 bases beyond the gene matches. The CDR3 covers 18 residues, taking in both the cysteine and the phenylalanine. Just CDR3 DNA is preserved here, 54 bases in frame from base 1. CDR1 is given as LNHNV and CDR2 as YYDKDF, both from the germline V gene (reference sequence). At diagnosis, peripheral blood, uninvolved tumor-adjacent lung and tumor were collected and stored as a combination of fresh-frozen and FFPE material. For TCR repertoire profiling, blood samples were analyzed in the form of peripheral blood mononuclear cells. A remark on this clone: It lacks a known antigen. Base-call qualities are not available, and no considerably larger clone is one nucleotide away.

TCR beta CDR3 regions were sequenced from DNA using the immunoSEQ Assay. The published analysis was carried out like this. To compute T cell density, TCR beta template counts were normalized to usable DNA, which was estimated by amplifying housekeeping genes. Using the preseqR package, richness was estimated by extrapolating to 120,000 templates for tissue samples and 400,000 templates for PBMC samples. Clonality was taken to be one minus Pielou's evenness. Differential abundance testing on productive amino-acid clonotypes, with a minimum total count of 5 and an alpha of 0.1, was used to identify tissue-enriched TCRs. The Jaccard Index and the Morisita Overlap Index were used to measure how much the repertoires overlapped between compartments. GLIPH grouped TCR beta CDR3s together with public tetramer-defined viral CDR3s, and a viral motif had to include at least three viral sequences and also show V-gene enrichment. Drawn from immuneACCESS, this table holds only the in-frame rearrangements with V and J called that TCRdb kept. Clones are partly lost; checked studies trace under half to an unresolved V gene and leave the rest unexplained. The DNA was the basis for D and trimming; V, J and clone size are from that table. The sample includes over 20,000 clones, with more than 65% observed a single time. The ten largest account for 9.5% to 10% of the sample.

The starting material was peripheral blood, obtained before any cancer treatment. The TCR sequence derives from a man aged 40 to 70 with stage III squamous cell lung carcinoma. The rearrangement joined TRBV15 to TRBJ2-1, with 9 junctional bases fitting TRBD2. The DNA sequence reads TGTGCCACCAGCAGAGGAAGTGGTAGGGGACTAGCTCGCAATGAGCAGTTCTTC. This gives the protein CATSRGSGRGLARNEQFF.